This T cell receptor (beta chain) was recovered during a study of T cell responses to AZD1222 COVID-19 vaccine. Method: immunoSEQ multiplex PCR; TCRdb's copy keeps in-frame clones and lacks some. The sample has fewer than 130,000 clones, over 85% seen once. Germline loops: CDR1 SGHRS, CDR2 YFSETQ. V lost 7 bases, J lost 2 bases, and 5 bases stayed unmatched. The CDR3 is made up of 13 amino acids. This TCR was sampled from an adult who received the AZD1222 COVID-19 vaccine. The sample was peripheral blood, taken 28 days after the second AZD1222 dose. V gene TRBV5-1 combines with J gene TRBJ1-2; 7 nucleotides align to TRBD1. DNA for the CDR3: TGCGCCAGCCGGGGACAGCCCAACTATGGCTACACCTTC. Translated, it gives CASRGQPNYGYTF.